The T cell receptor (beta chain) under discussion was sequenced for a study of blood T cell repertoires in COVID-19. For the study at large: Samples taken during acute and convalescent COVID-19 were collected in the United States, Italy and Spain.

Clones were read by immunoSEQ multiplex PCR, and TCRdb kept only the in-frame ones, dropping some. The repertoire has about 140,000 clones, 79% of them found once; the top ten carry 3% to 4.5%. Deletions cut 4 bases from V and 2 bases from J, with 9 bases between. The CDR3 extends over 15 amino acids. The germline gives CDR1 MDHEN, CDR2 SYDVKM. This clone was seen only a few times. The sample contains more than one DNA sequence encoding this CDR3. The specimen sequenced was peripheral blood. The chain employs TRBV28 and TRBJ2-6; no definite D call. The TCR sequence derives from a man aged 55-75 years with acute or convalescent COVID-19. The CDR3 is CASSSGEAGANVLTF. The CDR3 nucleotides read TGTGCCAGCAGTTCCGGAGAAGCTGGGGCCAACGTCCTGACTTTC.